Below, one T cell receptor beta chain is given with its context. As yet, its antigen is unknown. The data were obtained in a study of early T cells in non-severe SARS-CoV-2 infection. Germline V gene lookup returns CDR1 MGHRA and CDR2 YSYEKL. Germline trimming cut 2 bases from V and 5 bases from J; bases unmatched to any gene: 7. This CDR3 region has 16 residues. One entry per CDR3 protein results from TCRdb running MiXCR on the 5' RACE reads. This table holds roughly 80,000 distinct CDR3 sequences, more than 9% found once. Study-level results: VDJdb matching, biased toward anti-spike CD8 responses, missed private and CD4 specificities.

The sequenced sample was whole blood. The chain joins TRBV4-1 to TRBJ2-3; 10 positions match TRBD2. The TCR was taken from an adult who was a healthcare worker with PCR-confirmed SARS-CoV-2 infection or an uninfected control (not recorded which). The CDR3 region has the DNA TGCGCCAGCAGCCAAACCCTAGCGGGAGTGAAAGATACGCAGTATTTT. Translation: CASSQTLAGVKDTQYF.